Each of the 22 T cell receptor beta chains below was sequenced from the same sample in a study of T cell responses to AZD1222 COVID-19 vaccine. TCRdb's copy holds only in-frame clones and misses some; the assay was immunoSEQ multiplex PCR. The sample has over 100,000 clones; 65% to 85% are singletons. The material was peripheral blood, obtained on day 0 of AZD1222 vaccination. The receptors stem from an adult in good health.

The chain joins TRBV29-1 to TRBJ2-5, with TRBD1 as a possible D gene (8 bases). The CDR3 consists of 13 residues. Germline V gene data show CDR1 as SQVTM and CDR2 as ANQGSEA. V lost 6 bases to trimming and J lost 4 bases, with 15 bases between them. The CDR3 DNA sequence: TGCAGCGTGACGACAGGGGAGGGAGAGACCCAGTACTTC. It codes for CSVTTGEGETQYF.

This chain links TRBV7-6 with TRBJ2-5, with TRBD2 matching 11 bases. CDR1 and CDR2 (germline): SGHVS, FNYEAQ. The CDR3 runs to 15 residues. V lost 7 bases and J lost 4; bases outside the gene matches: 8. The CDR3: CASTHVAGGRETQYF. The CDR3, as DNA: TGTGCCAGCACCCACGTAGCGGGAGGGAGAGAGACCCAGTACTTC.

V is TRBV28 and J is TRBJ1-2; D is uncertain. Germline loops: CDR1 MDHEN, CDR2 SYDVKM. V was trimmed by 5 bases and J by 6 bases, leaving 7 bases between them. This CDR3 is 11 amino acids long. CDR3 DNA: TGTGCCAGCAGTAGTACAGATGGCTACACCTTC. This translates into CASSSTDGYTF.

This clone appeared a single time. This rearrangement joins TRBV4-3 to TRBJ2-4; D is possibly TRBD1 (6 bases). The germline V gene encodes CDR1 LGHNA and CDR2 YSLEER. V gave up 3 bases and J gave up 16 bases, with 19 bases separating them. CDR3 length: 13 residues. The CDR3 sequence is CASSQAQGDPNYF. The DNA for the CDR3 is TGCGCCAGCAGCCAGGCACAGGGCGATCCTAACTACTTC.

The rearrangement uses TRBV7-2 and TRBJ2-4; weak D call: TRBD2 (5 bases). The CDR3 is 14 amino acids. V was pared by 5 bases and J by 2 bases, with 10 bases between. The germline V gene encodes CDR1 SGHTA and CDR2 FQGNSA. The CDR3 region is CASSPGIPKNIQYF. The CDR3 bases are TGTGCCAGCAGCCCGGGGATTCCCAAAAACATTCAGTACTTC.

CDR3 coding DNA: TGCGCCAGCAGCCCCAGTTGGAGCGGGAGAGAGACCCAGTACTTC. Translated: CASSPSWSGRETQYF. The chain joins TRBV4-1 to TRBJ2-5; TRBD2 matches 8 bases. Trimming removed 4 bases from V and 4 bases from J; junction bases left unmatched: 8. This CDR3 has 15 amino acids. CDR1 is MGHRA, CDR2 YSYEKL, per germline.

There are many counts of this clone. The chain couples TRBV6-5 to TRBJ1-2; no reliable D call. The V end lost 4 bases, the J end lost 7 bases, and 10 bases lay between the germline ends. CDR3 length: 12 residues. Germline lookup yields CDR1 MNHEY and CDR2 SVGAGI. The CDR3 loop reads CASSSPGIGYTF. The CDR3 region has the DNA TGTGCCAGCAGTTCCCCGGGGATTGGCTACACCTTC.

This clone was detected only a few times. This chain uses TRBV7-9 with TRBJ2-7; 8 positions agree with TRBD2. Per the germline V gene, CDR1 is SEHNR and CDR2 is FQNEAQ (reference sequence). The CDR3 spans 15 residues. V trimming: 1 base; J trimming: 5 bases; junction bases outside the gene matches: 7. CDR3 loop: CASSLGSGDRDEQYF. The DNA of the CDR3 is TGTGCCAGCAGCTTAGGTAGCGGGGATAGGGACGAGCAGTACTTC.

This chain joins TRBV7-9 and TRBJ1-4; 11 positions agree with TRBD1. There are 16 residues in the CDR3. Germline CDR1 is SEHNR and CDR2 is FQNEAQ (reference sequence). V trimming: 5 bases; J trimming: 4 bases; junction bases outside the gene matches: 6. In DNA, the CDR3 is TGTGCCAGCAGCCCCGGACAGGGGGCCCTTAATGAAAAACTGTTTTTT. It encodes CASSPGQGALNEKLFF.

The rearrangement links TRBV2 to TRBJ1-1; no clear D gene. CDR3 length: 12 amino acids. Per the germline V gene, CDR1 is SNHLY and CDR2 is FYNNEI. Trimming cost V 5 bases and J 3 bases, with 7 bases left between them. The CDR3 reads CASSLEDTEAFF. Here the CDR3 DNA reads TGTGCCAGCAGTCTAGAAGACACTGAAGCTTTCTTT.

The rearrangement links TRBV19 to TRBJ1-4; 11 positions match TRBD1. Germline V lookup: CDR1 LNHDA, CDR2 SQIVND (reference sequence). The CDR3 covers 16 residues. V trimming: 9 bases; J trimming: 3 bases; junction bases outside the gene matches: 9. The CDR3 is CASRPGQGVSNEKLFF. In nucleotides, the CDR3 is TGTGCCAGCCGGCCGGGACAGGGGGTCTCTAATGAAAAACTGTTTTTT.

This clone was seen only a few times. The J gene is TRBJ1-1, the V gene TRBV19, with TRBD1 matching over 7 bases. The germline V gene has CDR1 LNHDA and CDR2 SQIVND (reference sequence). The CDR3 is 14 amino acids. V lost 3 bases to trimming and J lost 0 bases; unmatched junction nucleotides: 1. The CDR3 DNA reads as TGTGCCAGTAGTATGGGACAGTTGAACACTGAAGCTTTCTTT. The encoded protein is CASSMGQLNTEAFF.

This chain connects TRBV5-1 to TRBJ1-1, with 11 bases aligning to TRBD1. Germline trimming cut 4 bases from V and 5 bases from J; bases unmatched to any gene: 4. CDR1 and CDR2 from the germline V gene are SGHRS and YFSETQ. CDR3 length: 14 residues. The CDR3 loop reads CASSRGQGETEAFF. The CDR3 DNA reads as TGCGCCAGCAGCCGGGGACAGGGGGAGACTGAAGCTTTCTTT.

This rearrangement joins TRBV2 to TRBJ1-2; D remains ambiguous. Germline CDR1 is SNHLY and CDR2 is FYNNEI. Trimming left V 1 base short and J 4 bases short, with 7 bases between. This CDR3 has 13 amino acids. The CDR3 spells CASSEGGVYGYTF. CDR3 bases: TGTGCCAGCAGTGAAGGCGGCGTCTATGGCTACACCTTC. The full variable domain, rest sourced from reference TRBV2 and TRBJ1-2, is EPEVTQTPSHQVTQMGQEVILRCVPISNHLYFYWYRQILGQKVEFLVSFYNNEISEKSEIFDDQFSVERPDGSNFTLKIRSTKLEDSAMYFCASSEGGVYGYTFGSGTRLTVV.

The CDR3 reads CSVAVRGGTEAFF. CDR3 nucleotides: TGCAGCGTTGCGGTCAGGGGGGGAACTGAAGCTTTCTTT. The V gene is TRBV29-1, the J gene TRBJ1-1; 7 nucleotides match TRBD1. The CDR3 contains 13 residues. Germline loops: CDR1 SQVTM, CDR2 ANQGSEA. V gave up 4 bases and J gave up 5 bases; unmatched junction bases: 7.

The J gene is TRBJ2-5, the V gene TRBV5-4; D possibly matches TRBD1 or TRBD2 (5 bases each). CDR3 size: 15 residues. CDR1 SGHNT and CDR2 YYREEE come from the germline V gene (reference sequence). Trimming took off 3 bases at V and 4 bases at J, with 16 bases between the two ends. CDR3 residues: CASSSGLPSGETQYF. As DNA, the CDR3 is TGTGCCAGCAGCTCGGGGCTGCCCAGCGGAGAGACCCAGTACTTC. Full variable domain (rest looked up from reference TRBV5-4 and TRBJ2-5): ETGVTQSPTHLIKTRGQQVTLRCSSQSGHNTVSWYQQALGQGPQFIFQYYREEENGRGNFPPRFSGLQFPNYSSELNVNALELDDSALYLCASSSGLPSGETQYFGPGTRLLVL.

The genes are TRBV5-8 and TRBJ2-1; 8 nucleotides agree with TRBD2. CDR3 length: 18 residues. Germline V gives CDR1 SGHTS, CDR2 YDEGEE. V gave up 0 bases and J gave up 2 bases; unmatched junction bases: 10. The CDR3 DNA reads TGTGCCAGCAGCTTGGCCATTGGGGTAGCGGGGCCCTACAATGAGCAGTTCTTC. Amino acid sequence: CASSLAIGVAGPYNEQFF.

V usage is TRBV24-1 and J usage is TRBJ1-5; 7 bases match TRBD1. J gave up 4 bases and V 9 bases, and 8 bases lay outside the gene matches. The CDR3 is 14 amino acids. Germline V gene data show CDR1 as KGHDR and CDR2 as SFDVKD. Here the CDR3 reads CATSANRGNQPQHF. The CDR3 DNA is TGTGCCACCTCCGCCAACAGGGGTAATCAGCCCCAGCATTTT.

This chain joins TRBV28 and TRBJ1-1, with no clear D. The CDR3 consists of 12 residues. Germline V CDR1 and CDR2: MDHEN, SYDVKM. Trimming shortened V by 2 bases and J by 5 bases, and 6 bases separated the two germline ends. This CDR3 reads CASSLVQTEAFF. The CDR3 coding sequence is TGTGCCAGCAGTTTAGTCCAGACTGAAGCTTTCTTT.

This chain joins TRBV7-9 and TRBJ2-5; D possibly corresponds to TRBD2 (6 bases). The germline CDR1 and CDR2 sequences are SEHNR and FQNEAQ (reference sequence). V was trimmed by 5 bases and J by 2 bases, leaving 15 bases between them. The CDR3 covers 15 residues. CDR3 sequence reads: CASSLSLAGQETQYF. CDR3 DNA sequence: TGTGCCAGCAGCCTATCCCTTGCGGGGCAAGAGACCCAGTACTTC.

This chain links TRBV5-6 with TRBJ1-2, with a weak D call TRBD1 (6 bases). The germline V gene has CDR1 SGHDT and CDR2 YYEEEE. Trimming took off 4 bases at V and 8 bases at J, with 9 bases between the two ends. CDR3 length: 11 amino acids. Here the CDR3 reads CASSRDKGYTF. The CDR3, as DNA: TGTGCCAGCAGCAGGGACAAGGGCTACACCTTC. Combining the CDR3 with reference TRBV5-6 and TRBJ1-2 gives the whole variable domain DAGVTQSPTHLIKTRGQQVTLRCSPKSGHDTVSWYQQALGQGPQFIFQYYEEEERQRGNFPDRFSGHQFPNYSSELNVNALLLGDSALYLCASSRDKGYTFGSGTRLTVV.

In nucleotides, the CDR3 is TGTGCCAGTAGTCCAAGGACGGAAAGGAGCTACACCTTC. Its protein is CASSPRTERSYTF. This chain uses TRBV19 with TRBJ1-2, with D uncertain. V shed 5 bases and J shed 9 bases, with 16 bases lying between them. Germline V gene lookup returns CDR1 LNHDA and CDR2 SQIVND (reference sequence). The CDR3 extends over 13 amino acids.